This entry concerns a single T cell receptor beta chain. Profiling relied on immunoSEQ multiplex PCR, and the TCRdb table lists in-frame clones only, not all of them. The sample records approximately 42,000 clones, around 84% being singletons. This specimen comes from a study of T cell changes during pregnancy in multiple sclerosis. The CDR3 runs to 17 residues. The junction had 12 bases not matched to a gene; V was cut back by 4 bases and J by 4 bases. Germline loops: CDR1 SGHTA, CDR2 FQGNSA. The chain employs TRBV7-2 and TRBJ1-3, with 8 bases matching TRBD1. This specimen was CD4+ T cells from peripheral blood mononuclear cells, taken before pregnancy. The origin of this receptor is a female donor with multiple sclerosis, enrolled in a pregnancy study. The CDR3 protein is CASSSVRGQGVGNTIYF. The CDR3, as DNA: TGTGCCAGCAGCTCCGTAAGAGGACAGGGTGTAGGAAACACCATATATTTT.